Sequencing of this T cell receptor (beta chain) was carried out in a study of T cells after yellow fever vaccination (dated by TCRdb to 2018 to 2020). Some background on the complete study: Libraries from fractions with low cell numbers were prepared with the SMART-Seq v4 Ultra Low Input RNA kit. Bulk TCR alpha and beta repertoires were sequenced longitudinally to track T-cell clones before and after primary and booster YFV17D yellow fever vaccination. Two healthy male donors, one aged 18 to 30 and one aged 30 to 39 years, were included in the cohort. Blood was collected at multiple timepoints before and after primary and secondary immunization, and bulk PBMC replicates and cell subsets were isolated. The study at large found these results: FACS-sorted repertoires could contain abundant contaminating clonotypes from the bulk population, so computational filtering was required. A small share of clonotypes was detected in both CD4 and CD8 compartments, with the overlap likely arising from convergent recombination. Because the study included only two donors, the extent to which the findings can be generalized is limited. Compared with the primary T-cell response, the secondary T-cell response was faster but weaker, reaching its peak on day 5 rather than on day 15. After the booster, most clones that had expanded after primary vaccination were detected again (approximately 95% of CD4 and around nine tenths of CD8), suggesting broad maintenance of memory.

Data came from an Illumina NovaSeq 6000. Synthesis of TCR cDNA relied on 5'RACE template switching, a step that introduced a universal primer site along with unique molecular identifiers. Priming of cDNA synthesis was performed from both the TCR alpha and TCR beta constant segments. Libraries were amplified in two PCR steps, with sample barcodes and sequencing adapters added in the second step. Libraries were sequenced on Illumina HiSeq 2500 (2x100 bp) or NovaSeq (2x150 bp). In the paper's pipeline: MIGEC was used to demultiplex reads and collapse the reads into UMI consensus sequences, and MiXCR was used for V(D)J alignment. Vaccine-responding clonotypes were defined with edgeR using replicate PBMC samples, requiring FDR below 0.01 and a log2 fold change above 5 up to day 15. Each bulk clonotype received a CD4 or CD8 identity based on whether the sequenced CD4 or CD8 repertoire contained that clonotype at higher abundance. TCRdb itself trimmed the public reads at Q25 with fastp, ran MiXCR and retained productive beta chains. Entries that share a CDR3 protein sequence are merged under the most common genes and DNA. TCRdb, rather than the study authors, made the V and J calls. The sample table shows approximately 260,000 distinct CDR3 sequences, and about 5.2% are seen once. The ten largest account for roughly 3.4% of the sample.

Explained via the paper, the treatment or condition label denotes: live attenuated yellow fever vaccine strain. PBMCs were isolated from peripheral blood using a standard Ficoll-Paque protocol. CD4 and CD8 T-cell fractions were isolated with Dynabeads CD4 and CD8 positive selection kits. TriZol was used to extract RNA from bulk PBMCs, from CD4 and CD8 fractions, and from dextramer-positive and dextramer-negative fractions. To note about this clonotype: Its specific antigen is unknown. Per-base qualities were not stored, and no clone one base away is much larger.

Relative to germline, V is 0 bases shorter and J is 8 bases shorter, with 10 bases between their ends. From the germline V gene (reference sequence), CDR1 is DFQATT and CDR2 is SNEGSKA. The CDR3 numbers 13 residues from cysteine through phenylalanine. The CDR3 DNA has 39 bases and is translated from base 1. Source: CD4+ T cells sorted from PBMCs, taken on the day of the yellow fever booster vaccination. The receptor was derived from a man younger than 35 who received the YFV17D yellow fever vaccine. The sequence is built from TRBV20-1 and TRBJ1-4; no D gene call is confident. CDR3 protein: CSARDSTAEKLFF. The DNA is TGCAGTGCTAGAGATTCGACGGCCGAAAAACTGTTTTTT.